The T cell receptor beta chain under discussion was sequenced for a study of cytomegalovirus exposure and HLA in healthy donors (dated by TCRdb to 2016 to 2017). In terms of the full investigation: The 650 to 800 repertoires of the first cohort and the roughly 120 validation repertoires were produced on the same platform, according to a later analysis. Along with the 666-subject first cohort, a separate validation cohort of roughly 110 different subjects was used. To predict cytomegalovirus infection status, the study combined high-throughput TCR immunosequencing, statistical association of individual TCRs with disease status, and machine learning. The study was designed to test whether signatures of past pathogen exposure could be identified by cataloging public T cell receptors.

Turning to this clone: Its antigen is still unknown. Per-base qualities were not stored, and no clone one base away is much larger.

Donors formed part of the validation cohort, which comprised over a hundred subjects and was distinct from the first cohort of roughly 600 subjects. As encoded in the germline V gene, CDR1 is SGHTS while CDR2 is YDEGEE. The germline ends are 2 bases apart after V is trimmed by 4 bases and J by 1 base. The CDR3 spans 11 residues, from the cysteine through the phenylalanine. Of all the DNA, just the CDR3 is kept, 33 bases in frame from base 1. Libraries were prepared through the immunoSEQ multiplex PCR assay. On the study's bioinformatics: A statistical classification framework was built for diagnosing cytomegalovirus status from the catalog of TCR beta chain sequences. Sourced from immuneACCESS, this table was stored by TCRdb with only in-frame sequences that have V and J called. A share of the clones is absent; for the studies checked, an unresolved V gene accounts for under half, and the remainder has no known explanation. V and J calls and clone size are those listed in that table; D and trimming were worked out from the DNA. The sample yields 300,000 to 400,000 clones; 86% were counted once. The ten largest clonotypes hold approximately 0.8% of the sample.

Here is what the overall study found, with its caveats: All 120 repertoires were used to score co-occurrence in the validation cohort in a later analysis, because that analysis had no HLA typing for the cohort. According to the authors, the approach could potentially be generalized to other disease states and immunological phenotypes. The classifier was reported to diagnose cytomegalovirus status with high specificity and sensitivity in both the original and validation cohorts. In vitro tests confirmed that a few of the cytomegalovirus-associated TCR beta chains recognize cytomegalovirus antigens. The study listed 150 to 200 TCR beta chains as associated with cytomegalovirus. Of the cluster scores, around 95% were above 0 in a later analysis, which found that TCRs clustered in the first cohort also tended to co-occur in the roughly 130 validation repertoires. While some public TCRs were present in many individuals, most TCR sequences turned up only very rarely across donors.

This chain joins TRBV5-8 to TRBJ1-1; the D gene remains uncertain. Sequencing was done on a sample of PBMCs. The clonotype comes from a young woman in good health and CMV-seronegative. In nucleotide form, the sequence is TGTGCCAGCAGCCAGAACACTGAAGCTTTCTTT. Its product reads: CASSQNTEAFF. Full variable domain (CDR3 extended with the reference TRBV5-8 and TRBJ1-1 proteins): EAGVTQSPTHLIKTRGQQATLRCSPISGHTSVYWYQQALGLGLQFLLWYDEGEERNRGNFPPRFSGRQFPNYSSELNVNALELEDSALYLCASSQNTEAFFGQGTRLTVV.